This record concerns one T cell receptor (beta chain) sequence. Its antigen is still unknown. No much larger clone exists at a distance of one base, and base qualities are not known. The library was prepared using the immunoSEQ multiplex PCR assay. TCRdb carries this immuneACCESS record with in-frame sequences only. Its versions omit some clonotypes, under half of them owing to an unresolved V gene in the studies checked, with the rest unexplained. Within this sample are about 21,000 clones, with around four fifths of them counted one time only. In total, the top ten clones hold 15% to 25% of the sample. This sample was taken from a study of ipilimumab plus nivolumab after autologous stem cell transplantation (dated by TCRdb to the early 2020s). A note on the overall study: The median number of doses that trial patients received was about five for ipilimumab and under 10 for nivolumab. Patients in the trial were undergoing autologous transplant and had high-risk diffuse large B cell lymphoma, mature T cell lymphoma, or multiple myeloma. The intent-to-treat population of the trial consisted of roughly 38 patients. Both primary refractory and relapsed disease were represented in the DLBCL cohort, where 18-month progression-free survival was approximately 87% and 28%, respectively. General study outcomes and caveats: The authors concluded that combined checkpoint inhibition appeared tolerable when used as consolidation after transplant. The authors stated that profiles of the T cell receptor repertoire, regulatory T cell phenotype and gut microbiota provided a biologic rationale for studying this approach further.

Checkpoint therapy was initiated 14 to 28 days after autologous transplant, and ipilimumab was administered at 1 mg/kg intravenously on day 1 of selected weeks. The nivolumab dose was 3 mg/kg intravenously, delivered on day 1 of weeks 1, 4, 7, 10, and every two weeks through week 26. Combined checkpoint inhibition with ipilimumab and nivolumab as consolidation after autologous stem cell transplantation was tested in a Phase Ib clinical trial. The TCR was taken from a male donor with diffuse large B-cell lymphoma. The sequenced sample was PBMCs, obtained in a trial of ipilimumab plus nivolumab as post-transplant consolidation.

The CDR3: CASSLGTREKLFF. At the DNA level, the sequence is TGCGCCAGCAGCCTGGGAACAAGGGAAAAACTGTTTTTT. This chain is built from TRBV5-1 and TRBJ1-4, with the identity of the D gene unclear. The CDR1 and CDR2 encoded by the germline V gene are SGHRS and YFSETQ. V loses 4 bases of germline sequence and J loses 8 bases, and the interval between the two ends is 12 bases. Taken from cysteine to phenylalanine, the CDR3 has 13 residues. This entry keeps only the CDR3 DNA: 39 bases, framed from base 1.